This T cell receptor (beta chain) came from a study of T cell changes during pregnancy in multiple sclerosis. V lost 4 bases and J 6 bases, leaving 14 bases between the germline ends. CDR3 length equals 14 residues. The germline V gene encodes CDR1 SGDLS and CDR2 YYNGEE. Generated by immunoSEQ multiplex PCR, the TCRdb table keeps only in-frame clones and is missing some. The data show around 34,000 clones, with about 90% seen just once and 0.57% held by the top ten. The chain links TRBV9 to TRBJ2-1; D is possibly TRBD1 (6 bases). The sequence was collected from a female donor with multiple sclerosis, enrolled in a pregnancy study. Source: CD4+ T cells from peripheral blood mononuclear cells, taken in the second trimester of pregnancy. The CDR3 region has the DNA TGTGCCAGCAGCACCCAGACAGGCACCAATGAGCAGTTCTTC. Translating it yields CASSTQTGTNEQFF.